Below, 29 T cell receptor beta chains from the same sample are listed, as sequenced in a study of beta chain features in type 1 diabetes. Study conclusions and caveats: Among all four CD4+ subsets, Type 1 diabetes patients had TCRB CDR3s that were moderately but significantly shorter.

The whole isolated RNA underwent reverse transcription, so sequencing captured expressed TCRB transcripts. Clones were sequenced by immunoSEQ multiplex PCR, and TCRdb holds only the in-frame ones, with some missing. The sample includes about 260,000 clones, about a fifth seen only once; the top ten take 0.028%. These receptors' targets are unknown. Material: naive CD4+ T cells from blood. Receptors were obtained from a woman aged 40-49 years with type 1 diabetes.

This clone has only a few counts. The chain links TRBV21-1 to TRBJ1-6. TRBV21-1 is annotated as a pseudogene. The CDR3 has 16 residues. The DNA of the CDR3 is TGTGCCAGCAAGGAGCACGGGAGCTCCTATAATTCACCCCTCCACTTT. Protein sequence: CASKEHGSSYNSPLHF.

The genes are TRBV28 and TRBJ1-4, with 11 nucleotides matching TRBD1. The germline gives CDR1 MDHEN, CDR2 SYDVKM. CDR3 length: 17 amino acids. Trimming cost V 4 bases and J 3 bases; bases outside gene matches: 7. In nucleotides, the CDR3 is TGTGCCAGCAGTTCGCCGGGACAGGGGGGATCTAATGAAAAACTGTTTTTT. It translates to CASSSPGQGGSNEKLFF.

This clone appeared a few times. This chain links TRBV10-3 with TRBJ1-6; D might be TRBD1 (5 bases). The CDR3 is 16 amino acids. Germline CDR1 and CDR2: ENHRY and SYGVKD. Trimming took off 3 bases at V and 9 bases at J, with 18 bases between the two ends. The CDR3 DNA follows: TGTGCCATCAGTGATGGTTTAGGTAGGGGTGCTTCACCCCTCCACTTT. Its translation: CAISDGLGRGASPLHF.

The sample holds a few counts of this clone. V and J are TRBV19 and TRBJ2-5; 7 bases are shared with TRBD1. This CDR3 region has 18 residues. CDR1 is LNHDA and CDR2 is SQIVND in the germline V gene (reference sequence). The V segment lost 5 bases and the J segment 5 bases; nucleotides outside the gene matches: 20. CDR3 loop: CASSSPTRRTGLGETQYF. Here the CDR3 DNA reads TGTGCCAGTAGTTCTCCCACGCGCCGGACAGGCCTTGGGGAGACCCAGTACTTC.

This chain links TRBV7-2 with TRBJ2-1; a weak D match, TRBD2 (5 bases). The V and J ends lost 3 bases and 6 bases respectively, with 9 bases between them. This CDR3 comprises 13 residues. Germline V lookup: CDR1 SGHTA, CDR2 FQGNSA. In nucleotides, the CDR3 is TGTGCCAGCAGCTTGGAAAGCGGCAATGAGCAGTTCTTC. Translating gives CASSLESGNEQFF.

This clone was seen a few times. The rearrangement links TRBV27 to TRBJ2-7, with 7 bases matching TRBD1. Trimming at V came to 2 bases and at J to 5 bases, leaving 9 bases not matched to a gene. The CDR3 totals 15 residues. Germline assignment: CDR1 MNHEY and CDR2 SMNVEV (reference sequence). The CDR3 DNA reads TGTGCCAGCAGTTTAGCCGCAGGGGGTCGGAACGAGCAGTACTTC. This sequence encodes CASSLAAGGRNEQYF.

The J gene is TRBJ1-1, the V gene TRBV5-6; the D is unclear. V was pared by 0 bases and J by 5 bases, with 14 bases between. The germline V gene encodes CDR1 SGHDT and CDR2 YYEEEE. This CDR3 spans 15 amino acids. The DNA for the CDR3 is TGTGCCAGCAGCTTGGAAGAGATAAGAAAGACTGAAGCTTTCTTT. Translated, it gives CASSLEEIRKTEAFF.

V usage is TRBV11-2 and J usage is TRBJ2-1, with 9 positions matching TRBD1. After removal of 3 bases from V and 6 bases from J, the junction contained 6 bases not matched to a gene. Germline lookup yields CDR1 SGHAT and CDR2 FQNNGV. This CDR3 is built from 15 residues. The CDR3 loop reads CASSLRTGVPNEQFF. The DNA of the CDR3 is TGTGCCAGCAGCTTGCGGACAGGGGTCCCCAATGAGCAGTTCTTC.

Details on this clone: The same CDR3 also results from other DNA sequences found in this sample. The chain is built from TRBV9 and TRBJ1-3; TRBD1 is a possible D gene (5 bases). Per the germline V gene, CDR1 is SGDLS and CDR2 is YYNGEE. The CDR3 loop spans 14 amino acids. Trimming stripped 0 bases from V and 2 bases from J, with 6 bases between. The CDR3 region is CASSVGTPGNTIYF. The CDR3 DNA reads TGTGCCAGCAGCGTAGGGACACCTGGAAACACCATATATTTT.

The chain links TRBV19 to TRBJ1-5, with a tentative D call TRBD1 (6 bases). Trimming took 4 bases from V and 7 from J, leaving 17 bases between them. The CDR3 has 15 amino acids. CDR1 LNHDA and CDR2 SQIVND come from the germline V gene (reference sequence). The CDR3 coding sequence is TGTGCCAGTAGTACCGGACAGCCCCATAGGCAGCCCCAGCATTTT. Translating it yields CASSTGQPHRQPQHF.

This clone was counted only a few times. V is TRBV11-2 and J is TRBJ1-1; D uncertain. Per the germline V gene, CDR1 is SGHAT and CDR2 is FQNNGV. This CDR3 contains 14 residues. Trimming stripped 5 bases from V and 0 bases from J, with 10 bases between. The CDR3 sequence: CASSPGWLNTEAFF. CDR3 bases: TGTGCCAGCAGCCCCGGGTGGCTGAACACTGAAGCTTTCTTT.

The chain uses TRBV7-9 and TRBJ2-5; D is unresolved. CDR1 and CDR2 (germline): SEHNR, FQNEAQ (reference sequence). The germline V and J ends were trimmed by 0 bases and 0 bases, with 11 bases remaining between them. The CDR3 totals 16 residues. For the CDR3, the DNA is TGTGCCAGCAGCTTAGCGGTACAGACGTACCAAGAGACCCAGTACTTC. This gives the protein CASSLAVQTYQETQYF. The variable domain in full, with the rest retrieved from reference TRBV7-9 and TRBJ2-5, is DTGVSQNPRHKITKRGQNVTFRCDPISEHNRLYWYRQTLGQGPEFLTYFQNEAQLEKSRLLSDRFSAERPKGSFSTLEIQRTEQGDSAMYLCASSLAVQTYQETQYFGPGTRLLVL.

This chain uses TRBV5-6 with TRBJ2-7, with 9 bases identical to TRBD1. Per the germline V gene, CDR1 is SGHDT and CDR2 is YYEEEE. With 2 bases clipped from V and 4 bases from J, the junction kept 7 bases outside the gene matches. The CDR3 contains 15 residues. The CDR3 sequence: CASSFPGTGFYEQYF. CDR3 bases: TGTGCCAGCAGCTTTCCCGGGACAGGGTTTTACGAGCAGTACTTC. Full variable domain (missing parts from reference TRBV5-6 and TRBJ2-7): DAGVTQSPTHLIKTRGQQVTLRCSPKSGHDTVSWYQQALGQGPQFIFQYYEEEERQRGNFPDRFSGHQFPNYSSELNVNALLLGDSALYLCASSFPGTGFYEQYFGPGTRLTVT.

This clone has a handful of counts. The V and J genes are TRBV30 and TRBJ1-1, with TRBD1 matching over 8 bases. Germline-derived CDR1 and CDR2 are GTSNPN and SVGIG (reference sequence). The junction had 4 bases not matched to a gene; V was cut back by 2 bases and J by 8 bases. There are 12 residues in the CDR3. Here the CDR3 reads CAWSPGTGEAFF. DNA for the CDR3: TGTGCCTGGAGTCCGGGGACAGGCGAAGCTTTCTTT. The full variable domain, with the rest looked up from reference TRBV30 and TRBJ1-1, is SQTIHQWPATLVQPVGSPLSLECTVEGTSNPNLYWYRQAAGRGLQLLFYSVGIGQISSEVPQNLSASRPQDRQFILSSKKLLLSDSGFYLCAWSPGTGEAFFGQGTRLTVV.

This chain uses TRBV5-1 with TRBJ2-7; 10 nucleotides line up with TRBD2. Germline CDR1 and CDR2: SGHRS and YFSETQ. Trimming took 0 bases from V and 3 from J; bases not matched to a gene: 3. This CDR3 is 15 amino acids long. The chain's CDR3 is CASSLGTSGIYEQYF. The CDR3 DNA reads TGCGCCAGCAGCTTGGGGACTAGCGGCATCTACGAGCAGTACTTC. Full variable domain (remainder filled in from reference TRBV5-1 and TRBJ2-7): KAGVTQTPRYLIKTRGQQVTLSCSPISGHRSVSWYQQTPGQGLQFLFEYFSETQRNKGNFPGRFSGRQFSNSRSEMNVSTLELGDSALYLCASSLGTSGIYEQYFGPGTRLTVT.

This chain links TRBV28 with TRBJ2-7; D is perhaps TRBD2 (6 bases). Trimming shortened V by 10 bases and J by 9 bases, and 25 bases separated the two germline ends. Germline V gene data show CDR1 as MDHEN and CDR2 as SYDVKM. The CDR3 covers 14 residues. CDR3 in amino acids: CATDTSGVFGAQYF. CDR3 DNA: TGTGCCACCGATACTTCGGGGGTCTTCGGTGCGCAGTACTTC.

This clone was recorded a few times. The chain is built from TRBV18 and TRBJ1-4; unclear D gene. V lost 1 base and J 7 bases, leaving 10 bases between the germline ends. There are 14 residues in the CDR3. The germline CDR1 and CDR2 sequences are KGHSH and LQKENI. The CDR3 spells CASSPQRVGEKLFF. For the CDR3, the DNA is TGTGCCAGCTCACCACAGAGGGTGGGTGAAAAACTGTTTTTT.

V is TRBV5-1 and J is TRBJ2-1, with 9 bases identical to TRBD1. This CDR3 is built from 12 residues. Germline assignment: CDR1 SGHRS and CDR2 YFSETQ. The ends lost 6 bases at V and 6 bases at J; junction bases unmatched: 1. Here the CDR3 reads CASMGQGNEQFF. The CDR3 region has the DNA TGCGCCAGCATGGGACAGGGCAATGAGCAGTTCTTC.

The chain is built from TRBV5-1 and TRBJ2-3; 11 nucleotides match TRBD2. The CDR3 covers 15 residues. V dropped 4 bases and J dropped 4; count of bases not matched to a gene: 5. Looked up from germline, CDR1 is SGHRS and CDR2 is YFSETQ. CDR3 in DNA: TGCGCCAGCAGCACTACTAGCGGGAGTGCAGATACGCAGTATTTT. Translating gives CASSTTSGSADTQYF.

The chain combines TRBV6-6 with TRBJ1-1; D possibly corresponds to TRBD1 (5 bases). This CDR3 contains 14 residues. Germline V gene data show CDR1 as MNHNY and CDR2 as SVGAGI (reference sequence). V was clipped by 6 bases and J by 1 base, with 12 bases between them. For the CDR3, the DNA is TGTGCCAGCAGCCCGGGACTCCCGAACACTGAAGCTTTCTTT. Amino acids: CASSPGLPNTEAFF.

This clone turned up a few times. V and J are TRBV2 and TRBJ2-3, with D possibly being TRBD1 (6 bases). The V gene's germline CDR1 is SNHLY and CDR2 FYNNEI. Trimming took off 6 bases at V and 1 base at J, with 14 bases between the two ends. CDR3 length: 15 residues. In DNA, the CDR3 is TGTGCCAGCAGCGCAGGGGTAGGGGGCACAGATACGCAGTATTTT. It encodes CASSAGVGGTDTQYF. Full variable domain (missing parts from reference TRBV2 and TRBJ2-3): EPEVTQTPSHQVTQMGQEVILRCVPISNHLYFYWYRQILGQKVEFLVSFYNNEISEKSEIFDDQFSVERPDGSNFTLKIRSTKLEDSAMYFCASSAGVGGTDTQYFGPGTRLTVL.

This clone occurred a few times. This chain joins TRBV30 and TRBJ1-4; D call uncertain. Germline assignment: CDR1 GTSNPN and CDR2 SVGIG (reference sequence). CDR3 size: 14 residues. V lost 1 base and J lost 8, with 14 bases in between. For the CDR3, the DNA is TGTGCCTGGAGTGGAAACCTCCCGAGGGAAAAACTGTTTTTT. Its translation: CAWSGNLPREKLFF.

This chain links TRBV5-4 with TRBJ2-1; 10 bases line up with TRBD1. The CDR3 totals 13 residues. CDR1 SGHNT and CDR2 YYREEE come from the germline V gene (reference sequence). Germline trimming cut 7 bases from V and 8 bases from J; bases unmatched to any gene: 6. CDR3 bases: TGTGCCAGCGTCCGGGACAGGGGAGATGAGCAGTTCTTC. Protein product: CASVRDRGDEQFF.

The sample holds a few counts of this clone. DNA of the CDR3: TGTGCCAGCAGCGCATGGGGGGGTGGTGACACTGAAGCTTTCTTT. Translated: CASSAWGGGDTEAFF. The rearrangement uses TRBV14 and TRBJ1-1, with TRBD1 as a possible D gene (5 bases). V dropped 5 bases and J dropped 3 bases, with 16 bases sitting between them. The CDR3 totals 15 residues. Germline CDR1 is SGHDN and CDR2 is FVKESK.

J is TRBJ2-5 and V is TRBV7-9; D is perhaps TRBD2 (7 bases). CDR3 length: 16 residues. Trimming cost V 4 bases and J 0 bases, with 15 bases left between them. From germline, CDR1 is SEHNR and CDR2 FQNEAQ (reference sequence). CDR3 loop: CASSSRRGAYQETQYF. The CDR3 DNA reads as TGTGCCAGCAGCTCCCGACGGGGGGCTTACCAAGAGACCCAGTACTTC.

This clone was observed a few times. The CDR3 DNA follows: TGTGCCAGCAGCTGGGCCGGCGGGGGGCAGTTCTTC. Its protein is CASSWAGGGQFF. This chain joins TRBV7-2 and TRBJ2-1, with TRBD2 matching over 7 bases. Germline loops: CDR1 SGHTA, CDR2 FQGNSA. CDR3 size: 12 residues. Trimming at V came to 4 bases and at J to 12 bases, leaving 6 bases not matched to a gene.

This clone was counted only a few times. The CDR3 loop reads CASSSGTGPMNTEAFF. The CDR3, as DNA: TGTGCCAGCAGCTCGGGGACAGGCCCCATGAACACTGAAGCTTTCTTT. This sequence joins TRBV7-9 and TRBJ1-1; 8 bases align to TRBD1. Germline loops: CDR1 SEHNR, CDR2 FQNEAQ (reference sequence). With 4 bases clipped from V and 0 bases from J, the junction kept 7 bases outside the gene matches. The CDR3 extends over 16 amino acids.

This clone was recorded a few times. This sequence joins TRBV29-1 and TRBJ2-1; possible D gene TRBD1, 5 bases. The CDR3 spans 15 residues. The germline V gene encodes CDR1 SQVTM and CDR2 ANQGSEA. The ends were cut back, 5 bases at V and 0 bases at J, with 14 bases in the middle. Here the CDR3 DNA reads TGCAGCGTTAGTTATCAGGGCCTCTCCTACAATGAGCAGTTCTTC. Its translation is CSVSYQGLSYNEQFF.

This clone was counted only a few times. This chain joins TRBV4-2 and TRBJ2-6; no reliable D call. CDR1 LGHNA and CDR2 YNFKEQ come from the germline V gene. The CDR3 runs 18 residues. The V end lost 0 bases, the J end lost 2 bases, and 14 bases lay between the germline ends. CDR3 sequence: CASSQDPLGVAGANVLTF. The CDR3 region has the DNA TGTGCCAGCAGCCAAGACCCCCTCGGAGTGGCTGGGGCCAACGTCCTGACTTTC.